The rows below give T cell receptor beta chains drawn from one sample of a study of Graves' ophthalmopathy and Graves' hyperthyroidism. TCRdb reprocessed the multiplex PCR reads via MiXCR and lists one record per CDR3 protein. The data show about 620,000 distinct CDR3 sequences, about 20% seen once. The sequenced sample consisted of peripheral blood. The origin of the receptors is a woman aged 18-29 years with stable Graves' hyperthyroidism. Some clones in this sample may be carry-over from other donors' samples. Both conserved end residues are part of each CDR3. A D gene is named only where the DNA matches it firmly. Size is omitted from some rows. Given values are once, few, many or a class for expanded clones.

V gene	clone size	D gene	J gene	CDR3 protein	CDR3 DNA
TRBV27	NA	TRBD1	TRBJ1-1	CASSRAAPGGTEAFF	TGTGCCAGCAGCCGAGCAGCCCCAGGGGGCACTGAAGCTTTCTTT
TRBV6-1	many	NA	TRBJ1-5	CASNTRGDQPQHF	TGTGCCAGCAACACCCGGGGGGATCAGCCCCAGCATTTT
TRBV10-3	NA	TRBD2	TRBJ2-7	CAISESSGANQVYEQYF	TGTGCCATCAGTGAGTCGAGCGGGGCAAACCAGGTCTACGAGCAGTACTTC
TRBV27	many	NA	TRBJ1-2	CASSLSNGDYGYTF	TGTGCCAGCAGTTTATCGAACGGGGACTATGGCTACACCTTC
TRBV7-8	many	NA	TRBJ1-1	CASKSGSLNTEAFF	TGTGCCAGCAAGTCTGGCAGCTTGAACACTGAAGCTTTCTTT
TRBV29-1	many	NA	TRBJ1-2	CSVETPSRGANYGYTF	TGCAGCGTTGAAACGCCGTCGCGGGGGGCTAACTATGGCTACACCTTC
TRBV15	many	NA	TRBJ2-1	CATSTYGGEEQFF	TGTGCCACCAGCACGTACGGGGGAGAGGAGCAGTTCTTC
TRBV20-1	few	NA	TRBJ1-3	CSALNWGRSSGNTIYF	TGCAGTGCTCTCAATTGGGGACGGAGCTCTGGAAACACCATATACTTT
TRBV6-1	NA	TRBD2	TRBJ2-5	CASQTLAGGGETQYF	TGTGCCAGCCAGACCCTAGCGGGGGGTGGTGAGACCCAGTACTTC
TRBV19	many	TRBD1	TRBJ2-7	CASSTDRDSFYEQYF	TGTGCCAGTAGTACAGACCGGGACAGCTTCTACGAGCAGTACTTC
TRBV4-2	few	TRBD2	TRBJ2-2	CASSATWTSGTRETGELFF	TGTGCCAGCAGCGCTACATGGACTAGCGGGACTCGGGAGACCGGGGAGCTGTTTTTT
TRBV9	NA	TRBD1	TRBJ1-3	CASSPGQGTAGNTIYF	TGTGCCAGCAGCCCGGGACAGGGAACGGCCGGAAACACCATATATTTT
TRBV11-1	many	TRBD1	TRBJ1-2	CASSFRKDRALSYGYTF	TGTGCCAGCAGCTTCCGGAAGGACAGGGCCCTTTCCTATGGCTACACCTTC
TRBV5-1	once	NA	TRBJ2-7	CASSSQDGNEQYF	TGCGCCAGCAGCTCCCAAGACGGGAATGAGCAGTACTTC